This TCR beta chain was observed in a study of OX40 agonist ivuxolimab in advanced cancers. At the level of the study: Dose-escalation cases comprised hepatocellular carcinoma, melanoma, renal cell or head and neck cancer. Notes on the study in general: Dosing at 0.1 to 3.0 mg/kg was accompanied by clonal expansion of CD4+ and CD8+ blood T cells by week 6.

Per germline, CDR1 SGHRS and CDR2 YFSETQ. This CDR3 comprises 13 residues. V shed 0 bases and J shed 3 bases, with 7 bases lying between them. Profiled with immunoSEQ multiplex PCR; TCRdb holds only in-frame clones, not every one. This sample has almost 35,000 clones, with around 81% found just once. On this clone: The antigen is unknown.

This chain joins TRBV5-1 and TRBJ2-7; D not resolved. This TCR was sampled from an adult with an advanced solid tumor such as melanoma, head and neck, liver or kidney cancer. The sequences come from CD4+ or CD8+ T cells sorted from blood, collected in a trial of the OX40 agonist ivuxolimab. The CDR3 is CASSLGRNYEQYF. CDR3 coding DNA: TGCGCCAGCAGCTTGGGCAGAAACTACGAGCAGTACTTC.